These 25 T cell receptor beta chains share one sample of origin, sequenced in a study of shared clonotypes between healthy human individuals. Method: immunoSEQ multiplex PCR; TCRdb's copy keeps in-frame clones and lacks some. This table has roughly 500,000 clones, 95% to 96% appearing once. Input material: naive CD4+ T cells sorted from blood. Subset: CD45RA+ positively selected. These receptors were collected from a woman aged 25 to 45 in good health.

The chain combines TRBV19 with TRBJ1-5; D not resolved. The CDR3 length is 14 residues. The germline CDR1 and CDR2 sequences are LNHDA and SQIVND (reference sequence). Trimming shortened V by 3 bases and J by 3 bases, and 9 bases separated the two germline ends. CDR3 sequence (DNA): TGTGCCAGTAGTATGGCAGTCGTCAATCAGCCCCAGCATTTT. This codes for CASSMAVVNQPQHF. Full variable domain (outside the CDR3, taken from reference TRBV19 and TRBJ1-5): DGGITQSPKYLFRKEGQNVTLSCEQNLNHDAMYWYRQDPGQGLRLIYYSQIVNDFQKGDIAEGYSVSREKKESFPLTVTSAQKNPTAFYLCASSMAVVNQPQHFGDGTRLSIL.

The chain has TRBV7-9 and TRBJ1-2; D is perhaps TRBD1 (5 bases). Germline V gene sequence: CDR1 SEHNR, CDR2 FQNEAQ (reference sequence). The V end was cut by 5 bases, the J end by 6 bases, with 13 bases between. This CDR3 contains 13 residues. The chain's CDR3 is CASSPSRDHGYTF. The CDR3 nucleotides read TGTGCCAGCAGCCCGTCGCGGGACCATGGCTACACCTTC.

In its sample, this clone was seen once. V gene TRBV7-8 combines with J gene TRBJ2-7; D may be TRBD2 (5 bases). The ends were cut back, 3 bases at V and 3 bases at J, with 9 bases in the middle. From germline, CDR1 is SGHVS and CDR2 FQNEAQ. The CDR3 is made up of 13 amino acids. Here the CDR3 reads CASSFGLHYEQYF. CDR3 bases: TGTGCCAGCAGCTTCGGACTCCACTACGAGCAGTACTTC.

This clone was seen once. One end of the junction is discordant with germline, which a read error may explain. The V and J genes are TRBV10-3 and TRBJ1-3, with D possibly matching TRBD1 (6 bases). This CDR3 comprises 14 residues. Germline assignment: CDR1 ENHRY and CDR2 SYGVKD. CDR3 residues: CATSARQEQDTIYF. The CDR3 region has the DNA TGTGCCACCAGTGCCAGACAGGAGCAGGACACCATATATTTT.

In its sample, this clone was seen once. The gene calls are TRBV28 and TRBJ2-5; D not certain. CDR3 size: 13 residues. The V end lost 4 bases, the J end lost 4 bases, and 10 bases lay between the germline ends. Looked up from germline, CDR1 is MDHEN and CDR2 is SYDVKM. The CDR3 spells CASSSPSPETQYF. In DNA, the CDR3 is TGTGCCAGCAGTTCTCCGTCTCCAGAGACCCAGTACTTC.

The chain recombines TRBV28 with TRBJ2-1, with D possibly being TRBD2 (7 bases). V lost 3 bases, J lost 9 bases, and 12 bases lay in between. The germline V gene has CDR1 MDHEN and CDR2 SYDVKM. CDR3 length equals 13 residues. This CDR3 reads CASSFRGGGEQFF. The CDR3 DNA sequence: TGTGCCAGCAGTTTTAGGGGAGGGGGTGAGCAGTTCTTC.

In DNA, the CDR3 is TGTGCCAGCAGCTTGGAACACACAGATACGCAGTATTTT. The encoded protein is CASSLEHTDTQYF. The chain joins TRBV5-4 to TRBJ2-3; D gene ambiguous. CDR3 length: 13 amino acids. Germline CDR1 is SGHNT and CDR2 is YYREEE (reference sequence). The V gene lost 0 bases and the J gene lost 2 bases, with 4 bases spanning the gap.

V and J are TRBV29-1 and TRBJ2-3; D gene uncertain. V was shortened by 7 bases and J by 6 bases, with 20 bases between the two germline ends. The CDR3 spans 14 residues. CDR1 is SQVTM and CDR2 is ANQGSEA in the germline V gene. The DNA of the CDR3 is TGCAGCGCCTCCCCCGGGCTACAGTCGGATACGCAGTATTTT. Translated: CSASPGLQSDTQYF.

The chain combines TRBV10-3 with TRBJ2-5; 13 bases agree with TRBD2. Unmatched junction bases numbered 8, after V lost 2 bases and J lost 5 bases. The germline V gene has CDR1 ENHRY and CDR2 SYGVKD. There are 17 residues in the CDR3. The CDR3 is CAISEQNQGLAGETQYF. DNA for the CDR3: TGTGCCATCAGTGAGCAAAACCAGGGACTAGCGGGGGAGACCCAGTACTTC.

This clone was seen just once. The CDR3 protein is CASSQALRNSANTGELFF. As DNA, the CDR3 is TGTGCCAGCAGCCAAGCCCTAAGGAATAGCGCGAACACCGGGGAGCTGTTTTTT. The chain recombines TRBV4-2 with TRBJ2-2; tentative D call: TRBD2 (5 bases). The CDR3 consists of 18 residues. The V gene lost 1 base and the J gene lost 0 bases, with 15 bases spanning the gap. The germline gives CDR1 LGHNA, CDR2 YNFKEQ.

The J gene is TRBJ2-1, the V gene TRBV5-8; TRBD2 aligns across 8 bases. Trimming removed 1 base from V and 2 bases from J; junction bases left unmatched: 11. This CDR3 contains 18 residues. The germline gives CDR1 SGHTS, CDR2 YDEGEE. The CDR3 sequence is CASSLTTLLSGAYNEQFF. The CDR3 DNA reads as TGTGCCAGCAGCTTGACGACTCTGCTTAGCGGGGCCTACAATGAGCAGTTCTTC.

The chain employs TRBV7-9 and TRBJ2-1; 10 nucleotides line up with TRBD2. Trimming removed 6 bases from V and 7 bases from J; junction bases left unmatched: 9. This CDR3 contains 15 residues. Germline loops: CDR1 SEHNR, CDR2 FQNEAQ (reference sequence). CDR3 nucleotides: TGTGCCAGCAGTTCTCCAGCTAGCGGGAGTAATGAGCAGTTCTTC. Translation gives CASSSPASGSNEQFF.

This rearrangement joins TRBV7-2 to TRBJ1-1; TRBD1 is a possible D gene (5 bases). The V gene lost 1 base and the J gene lost 4 bases, with 13 bases spanning the gap. The CDR3 extends over 15 amino acids. Germline loops: CDR1 SGHTA, CDR2 FQGNSA. CDR3 residues: CASSLEGPGGTEAFF. CDR3 DNA sequence: TGTGCCAGCAGCTTAGAAGGGCCCGGGGGCACTGAAGCTTTCTTT.

The genes are TRBV5-5 and TRBJ2-3; D perhaps matches TRBD2 (5 bases). The CDR3 length is 16 residues. Trimming pared 0 bases from V and 2 bases from J, leaving 13 bases between. CDR1 is SGHKS, CDR2 YYEKEE, per germline (reference sequence). The CDR3 DNA follows: TGTGCCAGCAGCTTGGTTCCGGCAGCGGCCACAGATACGCAGTATTTT. It yields the protein CASSLVPAAATDTQYF.

The gene calls are TRBV6-1 and TRBJ2-7; D is perhaps TRBD1 (5 bases). V was pared by 5 bases and J by 4 bases, with 18 bases between. CDR1 and CDR2 (germline): MNHNS, SASEGT. This CDR3 comprises 15 residues. The CDR3 sequence: CASSNQELKGYEQYF. The CDR3, as DNA: TGTGCCAGCAGTAATCAGGAGTTGAAGGGGTACGAGCAGTACTTC.

The chain links TRBV19 to TRBJ1-1; D ambiguous. CDR3 length: 12 amino acids. Germline-derived CDR1 and CDR2 are LNHDA and SQIVND (reference sequence). The V end was cut by 5 bases, the J end by 8 bases, with 12 bases between. CDR3 in DNA: TGTGCCAGTAGTCTACAACACGGGGAAGCTTTCTTT. Its translation: CASSLQHGEAFF. Variable domain in full (rest from reference TRBV19 and TRBJ1-1): DGGITQSPKYLFRKEGQNVTLSCEQNLNHDAMYWYRQDPGQGLRLIYYSQIVNDFQKGDIAEGYSVSREKKESFPLTVTSAQKNPTAFYLCASSLQHGEAFFGQGTRLTVV.

V and J are TRBV11-2 and TRBJ2-3; D is possibly TRBD1 or TRBD2 (5 bases each). This CDR3 comprises 13 residues. V lost 5 bases to trimming and J lost 5 bases, with 11 bases between them. Germline V gene lookup returns CDR1 SGHAT and CDR2 FQNNGV. CDR3 in DNA: TGTGCCAGCAGCCGGGGCGGGCAAGATACGCAGTATTTT. It yields the protein CASSRGGQDTQYF.

The chain employs TRBV11-2 and TRBJ2-5, with 9 bases aligning to TRBD2. The germline gives CDR1 SGHAT, CDR2 FQNNGV. The CDR3 length is 17 residues. V shed 1 base and J 3 bases; nucleotides not matched to a gene: 9. The CDR3 nucleotides are TGTGCCAGCAGCTTAGTGGTCCGGATAGCGGGAGAAGAGACCCAGTACTTC. Amino acids: CASSLVVRIAGEETQYF.

The V call is TRBV19, the J call TRBJ1-5; D is uncertain. CDR1 and CDR2 from the germline V gene are LNHDA and SQIVND (reference sequence). This CDR3 has 14 amino acids. V lost 2 bases to trimming and J lost 7 bases, with 12 bases between them. CDR3 amino acids: CASSIRRDGQPQHF. The CDR3 nucleotides read TGTGCCAGTAGTATAAGGAGGGATGGCCAGCCCCAGCATTTT.

The CDR3 nucleotides are TGTGCCAGCAGCAATCTAGAAATGCCGGAGACCCAGTACTTC. Translated: CASSNLEMPETQYF. The chain employs TRBV11-2 and TRBJ2-5, with D uncertain. Trimming stripped 5 bases from V and 5 bases from J, with 15 bases between. The CDR3 is 14 residues long. Looked up from germline, CDR1 is SGHAT and CDR2 is FQNNGV.

The count of this clone is one. The chain is built from TRBV15 and TRBJ2-4; D is ambiguous. Germline-derived CDR1 and CDR2 are LNHNV and YYDKDF (reference sequence). The germline V and J ends were trimmed by 3 bases and 0 bases, with 9 bases remaining between them. This CDR3 has 15 residues. In DNA, the CDR3 is TGTGCCACCAGCAGCCGGCACTTAGCCAAAAACATTCAGTACTTC. As protein: CATSSRHLAKNIQYF.

The chain carries TRBV11-2 and TRBJ1-1, with D possibly TRBD1 on 5 matching bases. This CDR3 contains 15 residues. Germline lookup yields CDR1 SGHAT and CDR2 FQNNGV. V lost 5 bases and J 1 base, leaving 14 bases between the germline ends. Written as DNA, the CDR3 is TGTGCCAGCAGCAAGCATGGGGGACCGAACACTGAAGCTTTCTTT. Its translation is CASSKHGGPNTEAFF. Full variable domain (remainder filled in from reference TRBV11-2 and TRBJ1-1): EAGVAQSPRYKIIEKRQSVAFWCNPISGHATLYWYQQILGQGPKLLIQFQNNGVVDDSQLPKDRFSAERLKGVDSTLKIQPAKLEDSAVYLCASSKHGGPNTEAFFGQGTRLTVV.

The gene calls are TRBV2 and TRBJ2-6; tentatively, D is TRBD1 (5 bases). With 7 bases removed from V and 0 bases from J, the gap between germline ends came to 7 bases. The germline gives CDR1 SNHLY, CDR2 FYNNEI. The CDR3 contains 14 residues. The CDR3 DNA sequence: TGTGCCAGCAACAGGAACTCTGGGGCCAACGTCCTGACTTTC. Amino acid sequence: CASNRNSGANVLTF.

The rearrangement joins TRBV28 to TRBJ2-7; 7 bases are shared with TRBD2. The J segment lost 0 bases and the V segment lost 9 bases, leaving 8 bases of the junction unmatched. This CDR3 is built from 14 residues. The germline gives CDR1 MDHEN, CDR2 SYDVKM. The CDR3 DNA sequence: TGTGCCAGTCATCCTAGCGGATTCTCCTACGAGCAGTACTTC. Translating gives CASHPSGFSYEQYF.

The CDR3 protein is CASTRTGGQPQHF. The CDR3 coding sequence is TGTGCCAGTACCAGGACAGGGGGTCAGCCCCAGCATTTT. The J gene is TRBJ1-5, the V gene TRBV2, with TRBD1 matching over 10 bases. CDR1 is SNHLY and CDR2 is FYNNEI in the germline V gene. The CDR3 loop spans 13 amino acids. V dropped 9 bases and J dropped 6; count of bases not matched to a gene: 5. Looking up the rest from reference TRBV2 and TRBJ1-5 gives the full variable domain: EPEVTQTPSHQVTQMGQEVILRCVPISNHLYFYWYRQILGQKVEFLVSFYNNEISEKSEIFDDQFSVERPDGSNFTLKIRSTKLEDSAMYFCASTRTGGQPQHFGDGTRLSIL.